The clone carrying this T cell receptor beta chain was observed a single time. Its antigen is unknown. The data were obtained in a study of CD8+ T cells in alopecia areata. Germline V CDR1 and CDR2: MGHDK, SYGVNS. The V end was cut by 4 bases, the J end by 2 bases, with 12 bases between. The CDR3 runs to 14 residues. Study results and caveats: Amid tofacitinib therapy, many expanded lesional clones stayed present in scalp and blood. The link between baseline CD8+ expansion and response remains uncertain with one nonresponder.

Treatment in this sample: oral pan-JAK inhibitor, 5-10 mg twice daily. Following extraction, RNA underwent reverse transcription to cDNA, which served as the sequencing template. Libraries were prepared by immunoSEQ multiplex PCR; TCRdb keeps only in-frame clonotypes and omits some of them. The sample contains about 190,000 clones, 60% of which appear only once. Sequenced here: CD4+ T cells sorted from blood, sampled at week 4, from a patient treated with tofacitinib. V gene TRBV25-1 combines with J gene TRBJ2-7; D perhaps matches TRBD1 (5 bases). The TCR originated in a human donor with alopecia areata. As DNA, the CDR3 is TGTGCCAGCAGTGGGGGCCCCCAACCCTACGAGCAGTACTTC. It yields the protein CASSGGPQPYEQYF.